Presented here are 14 T cell receptor beta chains from one specimen sequenced in a study of T-cell reconstitution after alpha-beta-depleted transplantation in children. Unique molecular identifiers featured in how the TCRbeta library was prepared. One entry per CDR3 protein results from TCRdb running MiXCR on the PCR reads. Seen here are around 230,000 distinct CDR3 sequences, roughly 18% observed once, and the top ten hold 43%. Sequenced here: PBMCs, mostly from graft donor cells, sampled 360 days after TCRalphabeta/CD19-depleted stem cell transplant. The receptors were gathered from a male patient between 2 and 10 years old who had a stem cell transplant for acute lymphoblastic leukemia, so the T cells may come from the graft donor.

V gene TRBV5-1 combines with J gene TRBJ1-1, with 7 nucleotides matching TRBD1. The length of the CDR3 is 13 residues. Looked up from germline, CDR1 is SGHRS and CDR2 is YFSETQ. V was pared by 5 bases and J by 3 bases, with 4 bases of the junction left unmatched. Written as DNA, the CDR3 is TGCGCCAGCAGTTTCGGACAGGACACTGAAGCTTTCTTT. Encoded protein: CASSFGQDTEAFF.

The V call is TRBV20-1, the J call TRBJ2-7; 8 bases fit TRBD1. The CDR3 runs to 15 residues. Germline assignment: CDR1 DFQATT and CDR2 SNEGSKA (reference sequence). V dropped 5 bases and J dropped 7; count of bases not matched to a gene: 16. CDR3 protein: CSAPSFTGTGWEQYF. The CDR3 DNA reads TGCAGTGCTCCCTCCTTTACCGGGACAGGTTGGGAGCAGTACTTC.

This clonotype was found a few times. This chain links TRBV11-2 with TRBJ2-7; tentatively, D is TRBD2 (5 bases). CDR1 is SGHAT and CDR2 is FQNNGV in the germline V gene. CDR3 size: 16 residues. V lost 5 bases to trimming and J lost 0 bases, with 17 bases between them. The CDR3 protein is CASSPRMLAPSYEQYF. CDR3 sequence (DNA): TGTGCCAGCAGCCCCCGAATGCTAGCCCCCTCCTACGAGCAGTACTTC.

This sequence joins TRBV10-1 and TRBJ2-7; 9 bases are shared with TRBD1. Losses at the gene ends were 0 bases for V and 0 bases for J; bases not matched to a gene: 3. Germline assignment: CDR1 WNHNN and CDR2 SYGVQD (reference sequence). This CDR3 region has 16 residues. CDR3 coding DNA: TGCGCCAGCAGTGAGTCGGGGACAGGGAACTCCTACGAGCAGTACTTC. Protein: CASSESGTGNSYEQYF.

This clonotype was seen a handful of times. The chain has TRBV2 and TRBJ1-5; D gene ambiguous. The V gene's germline CDR1 is SNHLY and CDR2 FYNNEI. V was clipped by 0 bases and J by 4 bases, with 10 bases between them. The CDR3 extends over 15 amino acids. The CDR3 loop reads CASSEALRGNQPQHF. DNA of the CDR3: TGTGCCAGCAGTGAAGCGCTTCGAGGAAATCAGCCCCAGCATTTT.

The chain uses TRBV3-1 and TRBJ1-1; D is unclear. CDR3 length equals 14 residues. Trimming removed 2 bases at V and 11 bases at J, with 18 bases between. The germline V gene has CDR1 LGHDT and CDR2 YNNKEL (reference sequence). CDR3 region: CASSQWASHETAFF. In nucleotides, the CDR3 is TGTGCCAGCAGCCAATGGGCCAGCCACGAGACGGCTTTCTTT.

This clonotype was seen only a few times. The V gene is TRBV4-2, the J gene TRBJ2-5; TRBD2 matches at 7 bases. V shed 4 bases, J shed 2 bases, and the junction held 7 bases outside the gene matches. The CDR3 is made up of 15 amino acids. Germline CDR1 is LGHNA and CDR2 is YNFKEQ. The CDR3 sequence: CASSPGGGPQETQYF. CDR3 sequence (DNA): TGTGCCAGCAGCCCTGGGGGAGGGCCACAAGAGACCCAGTACTTC.

The chain employs TRBV11-2 and TRBJ2-7; 12 positions agree with TRBD2. CDR1 is SGHAT and CDR2 is FQNNGV in the germline V gene. This CDR3 contains 19 residues. J gave up 2 bases and V 5 bases, and 16 bases lay outside the gene matches. The CDR3 DNA sequence: TGTGCCAGCAGCCCCTTACTAGCGGGAGGAAAGACAAGGACCTACGAGCAGTACTTC. Encoded protein: CASSPLLAGGKTRTYEQYF.

The table lists this clonotype with many counts. The chain joins TRBV12-3 or TRBV12-4 to TRBJ1-5; TRBD1 is a possible D gene (5 bases). The CDR3 covers 14 residues. V was shortened by 2 bases and J by 1 base, with 6 bases between the two germline ends. Here the CDR3 reads CASSLKGSNQPQHF. The CDR3 DNA reads TGTGCCAGCAGTTTAAAGGGGAGCAATCAGCCCCAGCATTTT.

The V gene is TRBV4-1, the J gene TRBJ2-2; D ambiguous. The germline V gene encodes CDR1 MGHRA and CDR2 YSYEKL. V shed 0 bases and J shed 4 bases, with 9 bases lying between them. The CDR3 consists of 15 residues. This CDR3 reads CASSQDSGFTGELFF. As DNA, the CDR3 is TGCGCCAGCAGCCAAGACTCAGGATTCACCGGGGAGCTGTTTTTT.

This clonotype was seen only a few times. This chain links TRBV7-9 with TRBJ2-7; no firm D call. Trimming took off 5 bases at V and 0 bases at J, with 14 bases between the two ends. Germline V gene lookup returns CDR1 SEHNR and CDR2 FQNEAQ (reference sequence). The CDR3 is 15 residues long. The CDR3 loop reads CASSTTDSTSYEQYF. As DNA, the CDR3 is TGTGCCAGCAGCACTACAGACTCTACCTCCTACGAGCAGTACTTC.

The chain joins TRBV12-3 or TRBV12-4 to TRBJ1-2, with a tentative D call TRBD1 (5 bases). Trimming shortened V by 2 bases and J by 4 bases, and 17 bases separated the two germline ends. There are 16 residues in the CDR3. Written as DNA, the CDR3 is TGTGCCAGCAGTTTATTTACGGGGACGGGATTCTATGGCTACACCTTC. It specifies CASSLFTGTGFYGYTF.

The chain links TRBV10-3 to TRBJ1-2; D perhaps matches TRBD1 (6 bases). The CDR3 is made up of 16 amino acids. The germline V and J ends were trimmed by 2 bases and 8 bases, with 21 bases remaining between them. Germline CDR1 is ENHRY and CDR2 is SYGVKD. Here the CDR3 reads CAISEPPGRGTNGYTF. For the CDR3, the DNA is TGTGCCATCAGTGAGCCGCCGGGCAGGGGAACCAACGGCTACACCTTC.

A few counts support this clonotype. V is TRBV7-2 and J is TRBJ1-6; D is uncertain. Germline CDR1 and CDR2: SGHTA and FQGNSA. This CDR3 contains 16 residues. V was trimmed by 1 base and J by 10 bases, leaving 17 bases between them. The CDR3 DNA sequence: TGTGCCAGCAGCTTAGAGCCCCCCGACGCCGGATCACCCCTCCACTTT. Protein product: CASSLEPPDAGSPLHF.